The 12 T cell receptor beta chains below all came from one sample that was sequenced in a study of blood T cell repertoires in COVID-19. The table came from immunoSEQ multiplex PCR; TCRdb's copy has only in-frame clones and leaves some out. The sample carries 170,000 or so clones, roughly 75% recorded once. Source material: peripheral blood. These receptors were taken from a man between 70 and 80 years old with active or convalescent COVID-19.

The chain joins TRBV2 to TRBJ1-1, with D unresolved. The V gene lost 8 bases and the J gene lost 4 bases, with 20 bases spanning the gap. Germline loops: CDR1 SNHLY, CDR2 FYNNEI. The CDR3 totals 15 residues. The CDR3 loop is CASGGAPLGGTEAFF. CDR3 DNA: TGTGCCAGCGGTGGTGCCCCCCTTGGAGGCACTGAAGCTTTCTTT.

The V gene is TRBV7-9, the J gene TRBJ2-3; D gene ambiguous. Germline-derived CDR1 and CDR2 are SEHNR and FQNEAQ (reference sequence). There are 13 residues in the CDR3. Trimming shortened V by 3 bases and J by 2 bases, and 6 bases separated the two germline ends. The CDR3 is CASSLAPTDTQYF. CDR3 coding DNA: TGTGCCAGCAGCTTGGCCCCCACAGATACGCAGTATTTT.

The CDR3 bases are TGTGCCAGCAGCCGTCTTGGAGCATCTGCCTACGAGCAGTACTTC. It is translated as CASSRLGASAYEQYF. The chain links TRBV9 to TRBJ2-7; no firm D call. Germline lookup yields CDR1 SGDLS and CDR2 YYNGEE. The CDR3 length is 15 residues. With 4 bases removed from V and 2 bases from J, the gap between germline ends came to 16 bases.

This clone appeared once. The J gene is TRBJ1-2, the V gene TRBV2; the match to TRBD1 covers 7 bases. The CDR3 totals 14 residues. Germline V gene sequence: CDR1 SNHLY, CDR2 FYNNEI. V shed 4 bases and J 8 bases; nucleotides not matched to a gene: 10. The CDR3 region has the DNA TGTGCCAGCAGTGGACAACAGGGGTTCGGCGGCTACACCTTC. Translating gives CASSGQQGFGGYTF. Combining the CDR3 with reference TRBV2 and TRBJ1-2 gives the whole variable domain EPEVTQTPSHQVTQMGQEVILRCVPISNHLYFYWYRQILGQKVEFLVSFYNNEISEKSEIFDDQFSVERPDGSNFTLKIRSTKLEDSAMYFCASSGQQGFGGYTFGSGTRLTVV.

The chain links TRBV11-2 to TRBJ2-2; 10 bases map to TRBD2. The CDR3 sequence is 17 residues long. The germline CDR1 and CDR2 sequences are SGHAT and FQNNGV. With 1 base clipped from V and 5 bases from J, the junction kept 7 bases outside the gene matches. CDR3: CASSLASGGVRTGELFF. The CDR3 region has the DNA TGTGCCAGCAGCTTAGCCAGCGGGGGGGTTCGGACCGGGGAGCTGTTTTTT.

V gene TRBV6-5 combines with J gene TRBJ1-6, with D perhaps matching TRBD1 (5 bases). V was cut by 0 bases and J by 6 bases, with 12 bases left in between. CDR3 length: 16 residues. Germline V gene sequence: CDR1 MNHEY, CDR2 SVGAGI. The chain's CDR3 is CASSYSGRVVNSPLHF. CDR3 nucleotide sequence: TGTGCCAGCAGTTACTCAGGCAGGGTGGTTAATTCACCCCTCCACTTT.

The CDR3 bases are TGTGCCAGCAGCGTAGAAGGGGACAGGGCATTACAGACCCAGTACTTC. It codes for CASSVEGDRALQTQYF. The V gene is TRBV9, the J gene TRBJ2-5, with 9 positions matching TRBD1. Germline V gives CDR1 SGDLS, CDR2 YYNGEE. The CDR3 has 16 residues. Trimming at V came to 0 bases and at J to 6 bases, leaving 9 bases not matched to a gene.

This clone has a single count. This rearrangement joins TRBV12-3 or TRBV12-4 to TRBJ1-1, with a possible D match to TRBD1 (5 bases). Trimming shortened V by 7 bases and J by 11 bases, and 20 bases separated the two germline ends. The CDR3 length is 13 residues. The CDR3 DNA follows: TGTGCCAGCACCCGCGCCAGGGCAGTCGGTGCTTTCTTT. Translating gives CASTRARAVGAFF.

The chain joins TRBV2 to TRBJ1-6; maybe TRBD1 (5 bases). V shed 6 bases and J shed 0 bases, with 9 bases lying between them. The CDR3 has 15 amino acids. Germline values: CDR1 SNHLY, CDR2 FYNNEI. DNA of the CDR3: TGTGCCAGCAGGGGGGGGAGCTCCTATAATTCACCCCTCCACTTT. Its translation is CASRGGSSYNSPLHF.

The chain links TRBV18 to TRBJ1-4; unclear D gene. V gave up 2 bases and J gave up 4 bases, with 5 bases separating them. Germline assignment: CDR1 KGHSH and CDR2 LQKENI. There are 13 residues in the CDR3. Here the CDR3 reads CASSPASNEKLFF. CDR3 DNA: TGTGCCAGCTCACCAGCCAGTAATGAAAAACTGTTTTTT.

The chain links TRBV2 to TRBJ2-3, with TRBD2 matching 9 bases. V gave up 6 bases and J gave up 3 bases; unmatched junction bases: 10. The CDR3 runs to 16 residues. CDR1 and CDR2 from the germline V gene are SNHLY and FYNNEI. CDR3 bases: TGTGCCAGCAGAGCCGGGACTAGCCTTTATACAGATACGCAGTATTTT. The encoded protein is CASRAGTSLYTDTQYF.

The chain recombines TRBV30 with TRBJ2-6; no definite D call. V was pared by 0 bases and J by 0 bases, with 3 bases between. The germline V gene has CDR1 GTSNPN and CDR2 SVGIG (reference sequence). The CDR3 runs 14 residues. The chain's CDR3 is CAWSVVSGANVLTF. The CDR3, as DNA: TGTGCCTGGAGTGTCGTCTCTGGGGCCAACGTCCTGACTTTC.